Below are 6 T cell receptor beta chains sequenced from a single sample in a study of OX40 agonist ivuxolimab in advanced cancers. Receptor libraries were prepared by the immunoSEQ multiplex PCR assay. TCRdb obtained this table from immuneACCESS and retained in-frame rearrangements with V and J assigned. These tables miss some clones; where compared with another copy, unresolved V genes account for less than half of the shortfall, and the remainder is unexplained. Across this sample there are over 50,000 clones, with 84% seen only once. Under 5.5% of the sample goes to the ten largest clones. Sequenced here: CD4+ or CD8+ T cells sorted from blood, sampled in a trial of the OX40 agonist ivuxolimab. These receptors were collected from an adult with an advanced solid tumor such as melanoma, head and neck, liver or kidney cancer.

V gene TRBV5-4 combines with J gene TRBJ2-3, with unresolved D. CDR3 length: 14 residues. V was cut by 0 bases and J by 4 bases, with 9 bases left in between. CDR1 and CDR2 from the germline V gene are SGHNT and YYREEE (reference sequence). Written as DNA, the CDR3 is TGTGCCAGCAGCTTGGCCCAGGCCCCAGATACGCAGTATTTT. Translated: CASSLAQAPDTQYF.

The CDR3, as DNA: TGTGCCAGCAGTGTTGCACGGACTAGCGGAACCACAGATACGCAGTATTTT. Amino acids: CASSVARTSGTTDTQYF. This chain links TRBV2 with TRBJ2-3; 10 nucleotides align to TRBD2. Trimming cost V 4 bases and J 2 bases; bases outside gene matches: 9. Germline V gives CDR1 SNHLY, CDR2 FYNNEI. The CDR3 length is 17 residues.

The chain recombines TRBV11-3 with TRBJ1-2; TRBD1 matches 8 bases. The CDR3 has 13 amino acids. Germline V gene lookup returns CDR1 SGHNT and CDR2 YENEEA. Trimming took 5 bases from V and 7 from J; bases not matched to a gene: 6. The CDR3 region has the DNA TGTGCCAGCAGCCCGGACAGGGACCGTGGCTACACCTTC. It yields the protein CASSPDRDRGYTF.

This chain links TRBV29-1 with TRBJ2-7; a weak D match, TRBD1 (5 bases). Germline lookup yields CDR1 SQVTM and CDR2 ANQGSEA. V was cut by 4 bases and J by 2 bases, with 15 bases left in between. The CDR3 totals 14 residues. For the CDR3, the DNA is TGCAGCGTTGCCAGGGAAATAGACACCTACGAGCAGTACTTC. Protein product: CSVAREIDTYEQYF.

CDR3 amino acids: CASSLVRSASGFKETQYF. The DNA of the CDR3 is TGTGCCAGCAGCTTAGTGAGGTCGGCTAGCGGGTTTAAAGAGACCCAGTACTTC. The chain is built from TRBV7-8 and TRBJ2-5; 8 positions match TRBD2. The CDR3 contains 18 residues. The germline V gene encodes CDR1 SGHVS and CDR2 FQNEAQ. Germline trimming cut 1 base from V and 3 bases from J; bases unmatched to any gene: 13.

V is TRBV2 and J is TRBJ2-7; TRBD1 agrees at 10 bases. In germline, CDR1 is SNHLY, CDR2 FYNNEI. V was clipped by 5 bases and J by 3 bases; unmatched bases: 1. CDR3 length equals 13 residues. CDR3 nucleotide sequence: TGTGCCAGCAGTCGGACAGGGGGCTACGAGCAGTACTTC. Translating gives CASSRTGGYEQYF.